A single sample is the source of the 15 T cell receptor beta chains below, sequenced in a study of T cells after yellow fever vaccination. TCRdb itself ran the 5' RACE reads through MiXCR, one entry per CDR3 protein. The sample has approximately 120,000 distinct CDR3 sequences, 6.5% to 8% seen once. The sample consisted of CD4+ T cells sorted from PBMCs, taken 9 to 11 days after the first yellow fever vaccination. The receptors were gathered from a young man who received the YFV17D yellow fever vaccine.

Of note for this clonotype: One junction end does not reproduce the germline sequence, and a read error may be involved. The CDR3 here is CASCHEMGQGGSGANVLTF. The CDR3 DNA reads TGTGCCAGCTGCCATGAGATGGGACAGGGAGGTTCCGGGGCCAACGTCCTGACTTTC. The rearrangement uses TRBV3-1 and TRBJ2-6; 9 positions match TRBD1. The V gene's germline CDR1 is LGHDT and CDR2 YNNKEL (reference sequence). CDR3 length: 19 amino acids.

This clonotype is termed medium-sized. CDR3 in amino acids: CASSLLASETGELFF. Here the CDR3 DNA reads TGCGCCAGCAGCTTGCTGGCTAGCGAGACCGGGGAGCTGTTTTTT. The chain uses TRBV5-1 and TRBJ2-2, with D possibly being TRBD2 (6 bases). Germline assignment: CDR1 SGHRS and CDR2 YFSETQ. Trimming pared 1 base from V and 5 bases from J, leaving 12 bases between. CDR3 length equals 15 residues.

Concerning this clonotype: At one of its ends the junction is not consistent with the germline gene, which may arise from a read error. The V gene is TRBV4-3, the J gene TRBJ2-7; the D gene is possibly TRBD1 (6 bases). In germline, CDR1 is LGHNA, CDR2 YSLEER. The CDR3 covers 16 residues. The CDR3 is CASSQAPGHGSYEQYF. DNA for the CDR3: TGCGCCAGCAGCCAAGCCCCGGGACATGGCTCCTACGAACAGTACTTC.

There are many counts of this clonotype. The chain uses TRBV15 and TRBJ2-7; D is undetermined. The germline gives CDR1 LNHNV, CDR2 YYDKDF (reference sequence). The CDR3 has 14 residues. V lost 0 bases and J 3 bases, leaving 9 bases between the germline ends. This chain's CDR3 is CATSRDLGNYEQYF. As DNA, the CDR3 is TGTGCCACCAGCAGAGATCTGGGAAACTACGAGCAGTACTTC.

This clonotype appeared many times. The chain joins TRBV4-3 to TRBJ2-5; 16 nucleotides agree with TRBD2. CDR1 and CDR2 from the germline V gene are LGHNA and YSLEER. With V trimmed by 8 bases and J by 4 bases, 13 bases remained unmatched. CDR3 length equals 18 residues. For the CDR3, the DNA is TGCGCCAGCTCCCCAGGGGGACTAGCGGGGGGGCCTGGAGAGACCCAGTACTTC. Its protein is CASSPGGLAGGPGETQYF.

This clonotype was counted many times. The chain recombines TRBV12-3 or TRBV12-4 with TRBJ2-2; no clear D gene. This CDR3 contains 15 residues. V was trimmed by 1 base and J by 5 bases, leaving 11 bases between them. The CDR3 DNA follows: TGTGCCAGCAGTTTAGTCGTTCGGGTGACCGGGGAGCTGTTTTTT. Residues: CASSLVVRVTGELFF.

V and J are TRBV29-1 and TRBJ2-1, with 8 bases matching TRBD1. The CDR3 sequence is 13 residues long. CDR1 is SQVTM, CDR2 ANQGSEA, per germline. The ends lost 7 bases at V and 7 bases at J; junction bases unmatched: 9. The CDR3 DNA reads TGCAGCGCCCGAGGGCAGGGGGCAAATGAGCAGTTCTTC. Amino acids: CSARGQGANEQFF.

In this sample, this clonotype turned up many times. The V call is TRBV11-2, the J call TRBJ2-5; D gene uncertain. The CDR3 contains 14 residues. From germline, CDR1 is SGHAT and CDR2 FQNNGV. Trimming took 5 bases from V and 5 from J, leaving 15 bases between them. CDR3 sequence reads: CASSGATVGETQYF. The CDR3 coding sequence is TGTGCCAGCAGCGGAGCTACGGTGGGGGAGACCCAGTACTTC.

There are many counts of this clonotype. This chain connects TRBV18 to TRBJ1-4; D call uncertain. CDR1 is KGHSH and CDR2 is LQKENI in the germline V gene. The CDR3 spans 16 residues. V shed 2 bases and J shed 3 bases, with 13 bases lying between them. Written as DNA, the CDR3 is TGTGCCAGCTCACCAGGCACCGGTGGGGCTAATGAAAAACTGTTTTTT. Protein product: CASSPGTGGANEKLFF.

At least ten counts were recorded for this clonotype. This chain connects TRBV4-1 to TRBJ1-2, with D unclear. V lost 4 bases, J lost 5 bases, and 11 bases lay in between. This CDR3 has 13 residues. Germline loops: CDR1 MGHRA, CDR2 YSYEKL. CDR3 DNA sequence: TGCGCCAGCAGCCCAAGCTTAGGGTATGGCTACACCTTC. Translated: CASSPSLGYGYTF.

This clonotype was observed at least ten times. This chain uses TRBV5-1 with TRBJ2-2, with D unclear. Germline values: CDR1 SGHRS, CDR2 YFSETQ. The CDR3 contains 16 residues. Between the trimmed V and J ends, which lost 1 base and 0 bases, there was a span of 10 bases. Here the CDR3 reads CASSLSLQSNTGELFF. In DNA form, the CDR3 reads TGCGCCAGCAGCTTGTCGTTACAGTCGAACACCGGGGAGCTGTTTTTT. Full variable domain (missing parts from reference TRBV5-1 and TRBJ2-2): KAGVTQTPRYLIKTRGQQVTLSCSPISGHRSVSWYQQTPGQGLQFLFEYFSETQRNKGNFPGRFSGRQFSNSRSEMNVSTLELGDSALYLCASSLSLQSNTGELFFGEGSRLTVL.

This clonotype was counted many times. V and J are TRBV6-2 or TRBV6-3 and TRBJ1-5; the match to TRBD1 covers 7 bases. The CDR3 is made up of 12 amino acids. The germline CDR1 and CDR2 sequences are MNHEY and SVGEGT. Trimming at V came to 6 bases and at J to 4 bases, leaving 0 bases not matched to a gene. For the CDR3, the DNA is TGTGCCAGCAGGGACAGGAATCAGCCCCAGCATTTT. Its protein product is CASRDRNQPQHF.

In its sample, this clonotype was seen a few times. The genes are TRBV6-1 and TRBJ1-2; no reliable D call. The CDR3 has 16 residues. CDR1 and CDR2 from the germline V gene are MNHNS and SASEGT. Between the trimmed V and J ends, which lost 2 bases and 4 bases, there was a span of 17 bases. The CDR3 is CASSEMIGVRSYGYTF. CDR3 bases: TGTGCCAGCAGTGAAATGATCGGGGTGCGCAGCTATGGCTACACCTTC.

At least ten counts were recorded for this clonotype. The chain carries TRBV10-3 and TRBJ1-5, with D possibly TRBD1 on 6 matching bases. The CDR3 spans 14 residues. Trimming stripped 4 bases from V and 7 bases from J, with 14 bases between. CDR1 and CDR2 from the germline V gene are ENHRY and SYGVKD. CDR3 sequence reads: CAISGVDRLQPQHF. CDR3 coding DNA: TGTGCCATCAGTGGGGTAGACAGGTTACAGCCCCAGCATTTT.

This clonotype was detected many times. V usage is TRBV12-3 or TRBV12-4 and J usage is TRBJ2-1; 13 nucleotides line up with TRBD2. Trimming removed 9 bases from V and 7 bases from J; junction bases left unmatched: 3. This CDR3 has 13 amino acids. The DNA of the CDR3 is TGTGCCAGAACTAGCGGGGGGGCTAATGAGCAGTTCTTC. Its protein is CARTSGGANEQFF.